This entry concerns a single T cell receptor (beta chain). This sample stems from a study of blood T cells in healthy people across ages. Next came a second PCR, run for about 7 to 12 cycles, which used a sample-barcoded 5' primer along with a J-beta primer mix. MiXCR, run by TCRdb on the 5' RACE reads, gives a single entry per CDR3 protein. Of 1.5 million to 2 million distinct CDR3 sequences in the sample, roughly 28% were seen once. The CDR3 totals 16 residues. Germline CDR1 reads KGHDR; CDR2 reads SFDVKD. J was trimmed by 0 bases and V by 3 bases; bases with no gene match: 6. Isolation per sample recovered at least 7 million PBMCs.

The sample comprised blood. V gene TRBV24-1 combines with J gene TRBJ2-5; 7 bases line up with TRBD1. The receptor was derived from a young woman in good health. CDR3 sequence: CATSDPTGNHQETQYF. The DNA for the CDR3 is TGTGCCACCAGTGATCCGACAGGGAATCACCAAGAGACCCAGTACTTC.